This entry describes one TCR beta chain. Its antigen is as yet unknown. The V and J ends lost 9 bases and 8 bases, in that order; junction bases with no gene match: 13. The CDR3 covers 14 residues. The germline V gene encodes CDR1 SGHRS and CDR2 YFSETQ. Produced via immunoSEQ multiplex PCR; TCRdb's table is partial and in-frame only. Of over 6,000 clones detected, around two thirds appear once; the ten largest clones hold around 40%. These data belong to a study of CD8 T cell repertoires and HIV-1 epitope variants. Input material: cultured CD8+ T cells derived from PBMCs. The clonotype originates from a male donor with HIV. The chain joins TRBV5-1 to TRBJ1-4; 7 positions match TRBD1. CDR3 sequence reads: CATGETGLGEKLFF. In DNA form, the CDR3 reads TGCGCCACCGGAGAGACAGGGTTAGGGGAAAAACTGTTTTTT.